Listed below are T cell receptor beta chains from one sample, sequenced in a study of T cells in Graves' hyperthyroidism and ophthalmopathy. TCRdb ran MiXCR on the multiplex PCR reads and lists one entry per CDR3 protein. Counted here are 500,000 to 800,000 distinct CDR3 sequences, 14% occurring once; the ten biggest clones make up under 15%. Sequenced input: blood. Receptor source: a woman in her 50s with Graves' ophthalmopathy. Both conserved end residues are part of each CDR3. The D gene is left open where the match is weak. The size of a clone is reported for some rows only, either as once, few or many, or as a class for expanded clones.

few,TRBD2,TRBJ2-1,15,TRBV7-3,CASSYSGRGYNEQFF,TGTGCCAGCAGCTACAGCGGGAGGGGGTACAATGAGCAGTTCTTC
many,.,TRBJ1-1,14,TRBV6-1,CATAPGQMNTEAFF,TGTGCCACCGCCCCAGGGCAGATGAACACTGAAGCTTTCTTT
.,TRBD1,TRBJ2-3,15,TRBV3-1,CASSDRGSDTDTQYF,TGTGCCAGCAGTGACAGGGGAAGTGACACAGATACGCAGTATTTT
many,.,TRBJ2-5,13,TRBV6-5,CASSYWTEETQYF,TGTGCCAGCAGTTACTGGACGGAAGAGACCCAGTACTTC
many,.,TRBJ1-5,16,TRBV28,CASSLESMGFNQPQHF,TGTGCCAGCAGTTTAGAATCGATGGGGTTCAATCAGCCCCAGCATTTT
many,.,TRBJ1-1,11,TRBV7-9,CASSRASEAFF,TGTGCCAGCAGCCGGGCCTCTGAAGCTTTCTTT
few,TRBD1,TRBJ1-2,12,TRBV28,CATHVTGFGYTF,TGTGCCACCCATGTGACAGGGTTTGGCTACACCTTC
.,TRBD1,TRBJ2-2,15,TRBV27,CAAPDRGQVTGELFF,TGTGCCGCCCCGGACAGGGGGCAAGTCACCGGGGAGCTGTTTTTT
.,.,TRBJ2-3,13,TRBV11-2,CASSFGDVDTQYF,TGTGCCAGCAGCTTTGGGGATGTAGATACGCAGTATTTT
once,.,TRBJ2-1,16,TRBV5-1,CASSLALGSSYNEQFF,TGCGCCAGCAGCTTGGCGCTGGGGAGCTCCTACAATGAGCAGTTCTTC
many,.,TRBJ2-5,15,TRBV28,CASRHGHAETETQYF,TGTGCCAGCAGGCACGGACACGCCGAGACGGAGACCCAGTACTTC
many,TRBD2,TRBJ2-2,17,TRBV2,CASRQTSGRRRTGELFF,TGTGCCAGCAGACAGACTAGCGGGAGGCGGAGGACCGGGGAGCTGTTTTTT
few,TRBD1,TRBJ2-4,19,TRBV19,CASSKRQGNSELAKNIQYF,TGTGCCAGTAGTAAACGACAGGGTAATTCTGAACTAGCCAAAAACATTCAGTACTTC
.,TRBD2,TRBJ2-7,18,TRBV9,CASSGGTSGRNEGYEQYF,TGTGCCAGCAGCGGAGGGACTAGCGGGAGGAACGAGGGCTACGAGCAGTACTTC
many,.,TRBJ2-5,13,TRBV28,CASSSTLRETQYF,TGTGCCAGCAGTTCAACTCTCCGAGAGACCCAGTACTTC
many,TRBD2,TRBJ2-4,15,TRBV7-2,CASSLLAGVWNIQYF,TGTGCCAGCAGCTTACTAGCGGGAGTTTGGAACATTCAGTACTTC
.,TRBD2,TRBJ2-1,15,TRBV20-1,CSAKRLAGDYNEQFF,TGCAGTGCTAAAAGACTAGCGGGAGACTACAATGAGCAGTTCTTC
few,TRBD2,TRBJ2-1,17,TRBV3-1,CASSQDFMGTNRVEQFF,TGTGCCAGCAGCCAAGATTTTATGGGGACTAATCGAGTTGAGCAGTTCTTC
.,.,TRBJ2-3,14,TRBV9,CASSVKISTDTQYF,TGTGCCAGCAGCGTCAAAATTAGCACAGATACGCAGTATTTT
many,.,TRBJ2-2,14,TRBV6-1,CASSKMGDTGELFF,TGTGCCAGCTCTAAGATGGGAGACACCGGGGAGCTGTTTTTT
many,TRBD1,TRBJ1-5,17,TRBV5-1,CASSFYPGQGSNQPQHF,TGCGCCAGCAGCTTTTATCCGGGACAGGGTTCAAATCAGCCCCAGCATTTT
.,.,TRBJ2-7,13,TRBV10-3,CAISESGGSEQYF,TGTGCCATCAGTGAGTCGGGGGGAAGCGAGCAGTACTTC
many,TRBD2,TRBJ2-7,14,TRBV7-2,CASSYPGEGYEQYF,TGTGCCAGCAGCTACCCCGGGGAGGGTTACGAGCAGTACTTC
many,TRBD1,TRBJ2-7,15,TRBV7-2,CASSLDRGPTEEQYF,TGTGCCAGCAGCCTGGACAGGGGGCCCACGGAGGAGCAGTACTTC
.,.,TRBJ1-2,11,TRBV29-1,CSVEVGHGYTF,TGCAGCGTTGAGGTTGGCCATGGCTACACCTTC
few,TRBD2,TRBJ2-7,14,TRBV10-3,CATDSSGTRYEQYF,TGTGCCACCGATTCTAGCGGGACACGCTACGAGCAGTACTTC
few,TRBD1,TRBJ1-2,13,TRBV6-2/TRBV6-3,CASSDRGLYGYTF,TGTGCCAGCAGTGACAGGGGGCTATATGGCTACACCTTC
many,.,TRBJ2-5,16,TRBV5-1,CASQGIPGSTGETQYF,TGCGCCAGCCAAGGAATTCCCGGATCAACCGGGGAGACCCAGTACTTC
many,.,TRBJ2-5,12,TRBV24-1,CATSDSVSTQYF,TGTGCCACCAGTGATTCCGTTTCGACCCAGTACTTC
many,.,TRBJ1-1,13,TRBV28,CASSPNYDTEAFF,TGTGCCAGCAGTCCTAACTACGACACTGAAGCTTTCTTT
many,.,TRBJ2-2,13,TRBV7-3,CASSLGHTGELFF,TGTGCCAGCAGCTTAGGTCATACCGGGGAGCTGTTTTTT
few,TRBD2,TRBJ2-4,19,TRBV20-1,CSARGRGIAGSLAKNIQYF,TGCAGTGCTAGAGGGCGTGGGATAGCGGGTTCTCTAGCCAAAAACATTCAGTACTTC
many,TRBD2,TRBJ2-7,16,TRBV20-1,CSARDRQSSGTYEQYF,TGCAGTGCTAGAGACCGGCAATCTAGCGGGACTTACGAGCAGTACTTC
.,.,TRBJ1-1,12,TRBV9,CASSVQDTEAFF,TGTGCCAGCAGCGTCCAGGACACTGAAGCTTTCTTT
many,TRBD1,TRBJ1-6,15,TRBV25-1,CASSERQGSGSPLHF,TGTGCCAGCAGTGAACGACAGGGCTCAGGTTCACCCCTCCACTTT
few,TRBD1,TRBJ2-7,15,TRBV6-5,CASSYSGTGRYEQYF,TGTGCCAGCAGTTACTCTGGGACAGGGCGTTACGAGCAGTACTTC
many,.,TRBJ2-1,18,TRBV28,CASSSGTSGLLSYNEQFF,TGTGCCAGCAGTTCCGGGACGTCCGGCCTTTTGTCATACAATGAGCAGTTCTTC
many,.,TRBJ2-1,17,TRBV4-2,CASSQEDFASSYNEQFF,TGTGCCAGCAGCCAAGAAGACTTTGCGAGCTCCTACAATGAGCAGTTCTTC
few,.,TRBJ1-2,15,TRBV19,CASSREGRPNHGYTF,TGTGCCAGTAGTCGCGAGGGCAGGCCTAATCATGGCTACACCTTC
once,TRBD1,TRBJ1-2,14,TRBV24-1,CASSLWQGAVGYTF,TGTGCCAGCAGTTTATGGCAGGGGGCGGTTGGCTACACCTTC
many,TRBD1,TRBJ2-7,15,TRBV29-1,CSVEQPGQGTYEQYF,TGCAGCGTTGAACAGCCGGGACAGGGAACCTACGAGCAGTACTTC
few,TRBD2,TRBJ2-7,16,TRBV27,CASSLSGLAAYYEQYF,TGTGCCAGCAGTTTATCGGGCCTAGCGGCATACTACGAGCAGTACTTC
few,.,TRBJ2-3,14,TRBV4-3,CASSQGGGTDTQYF,TGCGCCAGCAGCCAAGGTGGGGGCACAGATACGCAGTATTTT
many,.,TRBJ2-3,15,TRBV20-1,CSARAPGLLTDTQYF,TGCAGTGCTAGAGCCCCGGGACTCCTCACAGATACGCAGTATTTT
many,.,TRBJ2-1,14,TRBV6-2/TRBV6-3,CASSYGGLPNEQFF,TGTGCCAGCAGTTACGGAGGTCTCCCCAATGAGCAGTTCTTC
.,.,TRBJ2-2,17,TRBV4-1,CASSQPTRGSHNGELFF,TGCGCCAGCAGCCAGCCAACAAGGGGGAGTCATAACGGGGAGCTGTTTTTT
few,TRBD2,TRBJ2-1,16,TRBV19,CASSPWTSPPLNEQFF,TGTGCCAGTAGTCCCTGGACTAGCCCGCCTCTCAATGAGCAGTTCTTC
many,.,TRBJ1-1,14,TRBV6-1,CASRGIGMNTEAFF,TGTGCCAGCAGAGGGATAGGGATGAACACTGAAGCTTTCTTT
many,.,TRBJ2-4,16,TRBV6-5,CASSYDVTKAKNIQYF,TGTGCCAGCAGTTACGACGTGACCAAAGCCAAAAACATTCAGTACTTC
few,.,TRBJ2-7,14,TRBV5-4,CVSSATLVIEEQYF,TGTGTCAGCAGCGCTACTCTAGTCATCGAGGAGCAGTACTTC
many,.,TRBJ1-5,15,TRBV24-1,CATSDPTDSNQPQHF,TGTGCCACCAGTGACCCTACGGACAGTAATCAGCCCCAGCATTTT
few,TRBD2,TRBJ2-3,18,TRBV19,CASSPSLTSGALADTQYF,TGTGCCAGTAGTCCCAGCCTCACTAGCGGGGCGTTGGCAGATACGCAGTATTTT
few,.,TRBJ1-3,16,TRBV12-3/TRBV12-4,CASSDPRTGSGNTIYF,TGTGCCAGCAGCGATCCGCGGACGGGCTCTGGAAACACCATATATTTT
many,.,TRBJ2-1,14,TRBV12-3/TRBV12-4,CASSEATSYNEQFF,TGTGCCAGCAGTGAAGCGACTTCCTACAATGAGCAGTTCTTC
many,.,TRBJ1-5,15,TRBV3-1,CASSQDPGRGQPQHF,TGTGCCAGCAGCCAAGATCCGGGAAGGGGGCAGCCCCAGCATTTT
many,TRBD1,TRBJ2-1,15,TRBV2,CASRGTGALSDEQFF,TGTGCCAGCAGGGGGACAGGGGCCCTAAGTGATGAGCAGTTCTTC
few,TRBD1,TRBJ2-7,14,TRBV19,CASSIRDSSYEQYF,TGTGCCAGTAGTATCCGGGACAGCTCCTACGAGCAGTACTTC
.,TRBD1,TRBJ2-7,15,TRBV5-1,CASSSSQGTFYEQYF,TGCGCCAGCAGCTCGTCACAGGGGACCTTTTACGAGCAGTACTTC